Listed below are T cell receptor beta chains from one sample, sequenced in a study of shared clonotypes between healthy human individuals. Repertoires were generated with immunoSEQ multiplex PCR, while TCRdb's copy carries only in-frame clones and drops some. The repertoire includes approximately 590,000 clones, less than 97% of them detected once, and approximately 0.1% sits in the top ten. What was sequenced was naive CD8+ T cells sorted from blood. The source is a woman in her twenties or thirties in good health. CDR3s include the opening cysteine and the closing phenylalanine or tryptophan. A D gene is named only where the DNA matches it firmly. Where a row states a size, it is once, few, many or the class of an expanded clone; other rows omit it.

abundance,j_gene,len,v_gene,d_gene,CDR3nt,CDR3aa
-,TRBJ2-7,14,TRBV27,-,TGTGCCAGCAGTTCGACCACTAGAGTTGGCGAGCAGTACTTC,CASSSTTRVGEQYF
-,TRBJ2-1,16,TRBV18,-,TGTGCCAGCTCACCCGAGCGGGACAGCTCCTACAATGAGCAGTTCTTC,CASSPERDSSYNEQFF
-,TRBJ2-2,15,TRBV5-1,-,TGCGCCAGCAGCTTGCATGACAGAAACACCGGGGAGCTGTTTTTT,CASSLHDRNTGELFF
-,TRBJ2-7,15,TRBV11-2,-,TGTGCCAGCAGCTTAGCCAGAGGTCAGCTCTACGAGCAGTACTTC,CASSLARGQLYEQYF
-,TRBJ2-5,14,TRBV28,TRBD2,TGTGCCAGCACCGGGACTAGCGGGAAACCGGAGCAGTACTTC,CASTGTSGKPEQYF
-,TRBJ2-5,16,TRBV13,-,TGTGCCAGCAGCGGGGGAGGGGGCGCCTTCCAAGAGACCCAGTACTTC,CASSGGGGAFQETQYF
-,TRBJ2-7,13,TRBV4-1,-,TGCGCCAGCAGCCAGGGGACACTCTACGAGCAGTACTTC,CASSQGTLYEQYF
once,TRBJ2-7,14,TRBV6-4,-,TGTGCCAGCACCCCCAGGATCCCGCCCTACGAGCAGTACTTC,CASTPRIPPYEQYF
-,TRBJ1-1,15,TRBV2,-,TGTGCCAGCAGTGAACCCCCGGGCGGGAGGTTTGAAGCTTTCTTT,CASSEPPGGRFEAFF
-,TRBJ2-1,13,TRBV27,-,TGTGCCAGCAGTTTAAGCGTCGGCCATGAGCAGTTCTTC,CASSLSVGHEQFF
-,TRBJ2-7,12,TRBV7-9,TRBD1,TGTGCCAGCAGCTTAGATCAGGACAGGACGTACTTC,CASSLDQDRTYF
-,TRBJ1-5,13,TRBV28,-,TGTGCCAGCAGTTTATTCAGCAATCAGCCCCAGCATTTT,CASSLFSNQPQHF
-,TRBJ1-6,21,TRBV28,-,TGTGCCAGCAGTTTACCCCGACAAAAACCGGGGCGTAGCTCCTATAATTCACCCCTCCACTTT,CASSLPRQKPGRSSYNSPLHF
-,TRBJ2-3,16,TRBV27,TRBD2,TGTGCCAGCAGCCTGGGACTAGCGGGAATCACAGATACGCAGTATTTT,CASSLGLAGITDTQYF
-,TRBJ1-1,14,TRBV4-1,-,TGCGCCAGCACTACAGGCATCTCGTGGGAAGTGGCTTTCTTT,CASTTGISWEVAFF
-,TRBJ2-6,15,TRBV27,-,TGTGCCAGCAGTTTAGACAGGTCTGGGGCCAACGTCCTGACTTTC,CASSLDRSGANVLTF
-,TRBJ2-2,16,TRBV27,-,TGTGCCAGCAGAATCACCGGGACGGCGAACACCGGGGAGCTGTTTTTT,CASRITGTANTGELFF
-,TRBJ2-1,16,TRBV5-6,TRBD2,TGTGCCAGCAGCTTGGAACTAGCGGCATACTACAATGAGCAGTTCTTC,CASSLELAAYYNEQFF
-,TRBJ2-3,16,TRBV4-2,-,TGTGCCAGCAGCCACCATAGCGAAACTAGCACAGATACGCAGTATTTT,CASSHHSETSTDTQYF
-,TRBJ1-2,15,TRBV6-5,TRBD1,TGTGCCAGCAGTTACTACCCGGGACAGGGGTATGGCTACACCTTC,CASSYYPGQGYGYTF
-,TRBJ1-4,15,TRBV4-1,TRBD1,TGCGCCAGCAGCCATGCCACCGGGACAGATGAAAAACTGTTTTTT,CASSHATGTDEKLFF
-,TRBJ1-3,16,TRBV29-1,-,TGCAGCGTTGAAACGATCCGGACGGACTCTGGAAACACCATATATTTT,CSVETIRTDSGNTIYF